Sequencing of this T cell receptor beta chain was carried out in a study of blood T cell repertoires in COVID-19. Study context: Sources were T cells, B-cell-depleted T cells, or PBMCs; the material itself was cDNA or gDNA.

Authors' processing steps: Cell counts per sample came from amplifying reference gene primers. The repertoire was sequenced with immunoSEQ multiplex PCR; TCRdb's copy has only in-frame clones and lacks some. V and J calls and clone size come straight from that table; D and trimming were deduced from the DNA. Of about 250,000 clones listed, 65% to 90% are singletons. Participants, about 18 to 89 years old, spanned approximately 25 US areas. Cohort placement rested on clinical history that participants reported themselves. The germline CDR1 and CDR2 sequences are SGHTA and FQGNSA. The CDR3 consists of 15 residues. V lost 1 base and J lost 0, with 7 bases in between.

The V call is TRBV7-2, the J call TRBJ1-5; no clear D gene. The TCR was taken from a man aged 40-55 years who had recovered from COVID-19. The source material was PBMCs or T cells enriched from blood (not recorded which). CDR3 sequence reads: CASSLVGGSNQPQHF. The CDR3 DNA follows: TGTGCCAGCAGCTTAGTTGGAGGTAGCAATCAGCCCCAGCATTTT.